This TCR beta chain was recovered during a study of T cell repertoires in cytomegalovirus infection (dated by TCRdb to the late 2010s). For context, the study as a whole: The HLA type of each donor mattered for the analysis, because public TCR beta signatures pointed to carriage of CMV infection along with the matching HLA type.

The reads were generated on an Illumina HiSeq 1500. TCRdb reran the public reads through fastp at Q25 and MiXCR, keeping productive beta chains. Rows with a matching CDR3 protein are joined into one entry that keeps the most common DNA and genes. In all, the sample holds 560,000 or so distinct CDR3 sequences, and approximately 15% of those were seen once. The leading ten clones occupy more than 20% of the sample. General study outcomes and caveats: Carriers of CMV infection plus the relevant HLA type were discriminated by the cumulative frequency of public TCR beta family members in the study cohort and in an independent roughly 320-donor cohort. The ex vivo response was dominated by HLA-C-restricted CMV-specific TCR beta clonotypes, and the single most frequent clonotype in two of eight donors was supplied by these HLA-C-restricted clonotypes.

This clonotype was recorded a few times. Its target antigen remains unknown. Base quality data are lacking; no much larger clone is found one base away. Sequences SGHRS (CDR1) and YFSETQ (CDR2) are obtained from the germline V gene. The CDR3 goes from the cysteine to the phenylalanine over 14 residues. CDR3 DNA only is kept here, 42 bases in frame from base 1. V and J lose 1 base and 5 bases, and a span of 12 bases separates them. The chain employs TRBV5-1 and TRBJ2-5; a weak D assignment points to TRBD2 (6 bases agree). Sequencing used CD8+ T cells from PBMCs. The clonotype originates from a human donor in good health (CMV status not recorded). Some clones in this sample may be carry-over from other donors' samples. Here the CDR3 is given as CASSLRRAVETQYF. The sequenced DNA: TGCGCCAGCAGCTTGAGGAGGGCCGTGGAGACCCAGTACTTC.